A single sample gave rise to the 8 T cell receptor beta chains below, sequenced in a study of blood T cell repertoires in COVID-19. Measured with immunoSEQ multiplex PCR; TCRdb has only the in-frame clones, and not every one. The sample lists about 310,000 clones; roughly nine tenths were seen once. Sequenced sample: peripheral blood. Every receptor here comes from a man between 18 and 29 years old with active or convalescent COVID-19.

Notes on this clone: One junction end disagrees with the germline gene, perhaps due to a read error. The V gene is TRBV27, the J gene TRBJ1-2, with D unresolved. The V gene's germline CDR1 is MNHEY and CDR2 SMNVEV (reference sequence). The CDR3 is made up of 13 amino acids. The CDR3 coding sequence is TGTGCCAGCAGTTCCCTATTCCACTACGGCTACACCTTC. Residues: CASSSLFHYGYTF.

The V and J genes are TRBV7-9 and TRBJ2-3; no reliable D call. This CDR3 is 14 amino acids long. Germline V lookup: CDR1 SEHNR, CDR2 FQNEAQ (reference sequence). V lost 6 bases, J lost 1 base, and 11 bases lay in between. As DNA, the CDR3 is TGTGCCAGCAGGCCTCGAGTAGGCACAGATACGCAGTATTTT. Amino acid sequence: CASRPRVGTDTQYF.

This chain connects TRBV19 to TRBJ2-7, with 7 bases lining up with TRBD1. The CDR3 is 14 residues long. Germline values: CDR1 LNHDA, CDR2 SQIVND (reference sequence). Unmatched junction bases numbered 7, after V lost 3 bases and J lost 5 bases. CDR3 DNA sequence: TGTGCCAGTAGTATCCAGACAGGGACGGACGAGCAGTACTTC. It codes for CASSIQTGTDEQYF.

In its sample, this clone was seen once. The chain combines TRBV29-1 with TRBJ2-7; 7 bases are a match to TRBD1. Germline assignment: CDR1 SQVTM and CDR2 ANQGSEA. The CDR3 has 13 amino acids. V trimming: 6 bases; J trimming: 7 bases; junction bases outside the gene matches: 12. This CDR3 reads CSVETGRIGEQYF. The CDR3 DNA is TGCAGCGTCGAGACAGGGCGGATCGGGGAGCAGTACTTC.

This rearrangement joins TRBV4-1 to TRBJ2-3; D possibly corresponds to TRBD2 (6 bases). CDR3 length: 15 residues. The germline V and J ends were trimmed by 10 bases and 6 bases, with 23 bases remaining between them. Germline V gives CDR1 MGHRA, CDR2 YSYEKL. For the CDR3, the DNA is TGCGCCACCCAGGAGGGGAGCGGAAGAGGGGATACGCAGTATTTT. It translates to CATQEGSGRGDTQYF.

V usage is TRBV18 and J usage is TRBJ1-4, with 12 bases identical to TRBD1. V dropped 5 bases and J dropped 8; count of bases not matched to a gene: 6. The CDR3 length is 15 residues. CDR1 and CDR2 (germline): KGHSH, LQKENI. CDR3 DNA sequence: TGTGCCAGCTCAAACTCCGGGACAGGGGGCGAAAAACTGTTTTTT. Translating gives CASSNSGTGGEKLFF.

The chain employs TRBV16 and TRBJ2-7; 11 bases fit TRBD1. Trimming took 7 bases from V and 1 from J; bases not matched to a gene: 9. The CDR3 loop spans 16 amino acids. In germline, CDR1 is KGHSY, CDR2 FQNENV. CDR3 bases: TGTGCCAGCACCCATGGGCGGGACAGGGGGTCCTACGAGCAGTACTTC. It yields the protein CASTHGRDRGSYEQYF.

V and J are TRBV5-6 and TRBJ1-5; D unclear. This CDR3 is built from 13 residues. Germline assignment: CDR1 SGHDT and CDR2 YYEEEE. V was pared by 2 bases and J by 8 bases, with 11 bases between. CDR3 region: CASSFGSREPQHF. Here the CDR3 DNA reads TGTGCCAGCAGCTTCGGGAGTAGGGAGCCCCAGCATTTT.